The 23 T cell receptor beta chains below come from one sample, sequenced in a study of cytomegalovirus exposure and HLA in healthy donors. The table came from immunoSEQ multiplex PCR; TCRdb's copy has only in-frame clones and leaves some out. This sample yields a few hundred thousand clones, of which 80% to 90% are seen a single time; roughly 0.99% belongs to the top ten. The source material was PBMCs. All receptors derive from a woman aged 18-29 years in good health and CMV-seronegative.

The J gene is TRBJ2-3, the V gene TRBV19; tentative D call: TRBD1 (5 bases). CDR1 and CDR2 (germline): LNHDA, SQIVND (reference sequence). Trimming stripped 7 bases from V and 1 base from J, with 18 bases between. The CDR3 loop spans 16 amino acids. CDR3 nucleotide sequence: TGTGCCAGTACCAGAGGTGTAGTGGGGCGCACAGATACGCAGTATTTT. This sequence encodes CASTRGVVGRTDTQYF.

The chain uses TRBV6-6 and TRBJ2-7; TRBD1 is a possible D gene (5 bases). The germline gives CDR1 MNHNY, CDR2 SVGAGI (reference sequence). V lost 2 bases, J lost 1 base, and 12 bases lay in between. This CDR3 spans 15 amino acids. This CDR3 is CASSYPQGNSYEQYF. The CDR3 region has the DNA TGTGCCAGCAGTTACCCGCAGGGCAATTCCTACGAGCAGTACTTC.

The V gene is TRBV28, the J gene TRBJ2-1, with 9 bases lining up with TRBD1. Germline V gives CDR1 MDHEN, CDR2 SYDVKM. CDR3 length equals 13 residues. The V and J ends lost 11 bases and 8 bases, in that order; junction bases with no gene match: 10. CDR3 protein: CAGRQGVSYEQFF. The CDR3 DNA follows: TGTGCCGGTCGACAGGGGGTTTCCTATGAGCAGTTCTTC.

The rearrangement links TRBV10-3 to TRBJ2-1; 8 bases align to TRBD1. This CDR3 is 12 amino acids long. Germline CDR1 reads ENHRY; CDR2 reads SYGVKD. J was trimmed by 5 bases and V by 6 bases; bases with no gene match: 0. CDR3 region: CAIRDRDNEQFF. As DNA, the CDR3 is TGTGCCATCAGGGACAGGGACAATGAGCAGTTCTTC.

The chain recombines TRBV4-3 with TRBJ1-2, with TRBD1 matching 7 bases. Germline V gives CDR1 LGHNA, CDR2 YSLEER. The CDR3 is 15 residues long. V trimming: 0 bases; J trimming: 1 base; junction bases outside the gene matches: 2. CDR3 residues: CASSQDRDSNYGYTF. CDR3 coding DNA: TGCGCCAGCAGCCAAGATCGGGACAGTAACTATGGCTACACCTTC.

J is TRBJ2-1 and V is TRBV9, with D tentatively TRBD1 (5 bases). This CDR3 spans 15 amino acids. Per the germline V gene, CDR1 is SGDLS and CDR2 is YYNGEE. The ends were cut back, 0 bases at V and 3 bases at J, with 10 bases in the middle. CDR3 sequence reads: CASSVGAGNYNEQFF. For the CDR3, the DNA is TGTGCCAGCAGCGTAGGGGCAGGGAACTACAATGAGCAGTTCTTC.

This clone was detected a few times. V gene TRBV20-1 combines with J gene TRBJ1-2; the D gene is possibly TRBD1 (5 bases). The CDR3 covers 11 residues. The germline V gene encodes CDR1 DFQATT and CDR2 SNEGSKA (reference sequence). V gave up 3 bases and J gave up 8 bases, with 10 bases separating them. CDR3 in amino acids: CSASAGFGYTF. DNA for the CDR3: TGCAGTGCTAGTGCAGGGTTCGGCTACACCTTC.

CDR3 in amino acids: CASSREGQGAGGYTF. CDR3 coding DNA: TGCGCCAGCAGCCGCGAAGGACAGGGGGCAGGTGGCTACACCTTC. This sequence joins TRBV4-3 and TRBJ1-2; 11 bases are a match to TRBD1. The germline V gene encodes CDR1 LGHNA and CDR2 YSLEER. The junction had 8 bases not matched to a gene; V was cut back by 4 bases and J by 7 bases. The CDR3 is made up of 15 amino acids.

The chain couples TRBV30 to TRBJ1-4; 8 bases are shared with TRBD1. V was pared by 3 bases and J by 8 bases, with 8 bases of the junction left unmatched. CDR3 size: 14 residues. Germline V gives CDR1 GTSNPN, CDR2 SVGIG (reference sequence). The chain's CDR3 is CAWRLTGAQEKLFF. The CDR3 DNA reads TGTGCCTGGAGGCTGACAGGGGCTCAAGAAAAACTGTTTTTT.

This clone was recorded only once. V is TRBV27 and J is TRBJ2-1; 10 nucleotides agree with TRBD1. Looked up from germline, CDR1 is MNHEY and CDR2 is SMNVEV (reference sequence). The CDR3 is 12 residues long. V dropped 3 bases and J dropped 14; count of bases not matched to a gene: 4. The CDR3 region is CASSFPGTGEFF. As DNA, the CDR3 is TGTGCCAGCAGTTTTCCGGGGACAGGGGAGTTCTTC.

This clone showed up just once. The gene calls are TRBV4-3 and TRBJ2-7; D may be TRBD2 (6 bases). There are 14 residues in the CDR3. V was trimmed by 0 bases and J by 4 bases, leaving 10 bases between them. Germline V gives CDR1 LGHNA, CDR2 YSLEER. CDR3 in amino acids: CASSQDGGRYEQYF. The CDR3 nucleotides are TGCGCCAGCAGCCAAGACGGGGGTAGGTACGAGCAGTACTTC.

This clone appeared a few times. The genes are TRBV14 and TRBJ1-1; D not certain. Germline V gives CDR1 SGHDN, CDR2 FVKESK. V lost 7 bases and J lost 0, with 15 bases in between. The CDR3 runs to 15 residues. The CDR3 loop reads CASTASGPMNTEAFF. In DNA, the CDR3 is TGTGCCAGCACGGCGTCAGGCCCAATGAACACTGAAGCTTTCTTT.

This rearrangement joins TRBV19 to TRBJ1-1; a weak D match, TRBD1 (6 bases). The CDR3 is 13 amino acids. The germline V gene encodes CDR1 LNHDA and CDR2 SQIVND (reference sequence). The V and J ends lost 3 bases and 9 bases respectively, with 14 bases between them. CDR3: CASSITATGKAFF. Written as DNA, the CDR3 is TGTGCCAGTAGTATTACCGCAACAGGGAAAGCTTTCTTT.

This clone was seen at least ten times. The chain is built from TRBV27 and TRBJ2-7; the match to TRBD1 covers 9 bases. The CDR3 extends over 12 amino acids. Germline V gene data show CDR1 as MNHEY and CDR2 as SMNVEV (reference sequence). Trimming at V came to 10 bases and at J to 3 bases, leaving 4 bases not matched to a gene. CDR3 in DNA: TGTGCCACCAAGGACAGGGGCTACGAGCAGTACTTC. Amino acid sequence: CATKDRGYEQYF.

On this clone: The sample holds other DNA sequences that translate to the same CDR3. The chain carries TRBV30 and TRBJ2-3; D possibly corresponds to TRBD2 (6 bases). In germline, CDR1 is GTSNPN, CDR2 SVGIG (reference sequence). This CDR3 has 13 residues. Trimming took off 0 bases at V and 6 bases at J, with 10 bases between the two ends. CDR3 residues: CAWSVRERDTQYF. CDR3 DNA: TGTGCCTGGAGTGTACGGGAGCGGGATACGCAGTATTTT.

This chain uses TRBV25-1 with TRBJ2-5; tentative D call: TRBD2 (7 bases). The CDR3 loop spans 15 amino acids. Looked up from germline, CDR1 is MGHDK and CDR2 is SYGVNS. V lost 3 bases and J 4 bases, leaving 15 bases between the germline ends. The DNA for the CDR3 is TGTGCCAGCAGTGAGTTTTGGGGAGGGGGAGAGACCCAGTACTTC. Residues: CASSEFWGGGETQYF.

The chain recombines TRBV12-5 with TRBJ2-1; 15 nucleotides agree with TRBD2. This CDR3 comprises 18 residues. The V gene end was trimmed by 3 bases and the J gene end by 4 bases; junction bases not matched to a gene: 7. Germline assignment: CDR1 LGHNT and CDR2 FRNRAP. CDR3 region: CASGFTGTSGGPYNEQFF. CDR3 bases: TGTGCTAGTGGTTTCACCGGGACTAGCGGGGGGCCGTACAATGAGCAGTTCTTC.

V usage is TRBV5-4 and J usage is TRBJ1-2; possibly TRBD1 for D (5 bases). The CDR3 has 14 amino acids. Germline V gene lookup returns CDR1 SGHNT and CDR2 YYREEE (reference sequence). Trimming stripped 2 bases from V and 8 bases from J, with 16 bases between. CDR3 amino acids: CASSLSLGGGGYTF. The CDR3 coding sequence is TGTGCCAGCAGCTTATCCCTGGGGGGAGGCGGCTACACCTTC.

A few counts support this clone. The chain joins TRBV6-5 to TRBJ2-7; TRBD1 might be the D (6 bases). The CDR3 runs to 13 residues. Germline CDR1 is MNHEY and CDR2 is SVGAGI. The V and J ends lost 2 bases and 2 bases respectively, with 7 bases between them. The DNA of the CDR3 is TGTGCCAGCAGTTACGGGGACACCTACGAGCAGTACTTC. Protein product: CASSYGDTYEQYF.

V gene TRBV30 combines with J gene TRBJ2-7; possibly TRBD2 for D (7 bases). The ends were cut back, 2 bases at V and 0 bases at J, with 11 bases in the middle. The germline CDR1 and CDR2 sequences are GTSNPN and SVGIG (reference sequence). This CDR3 is built from 14 residues. The CDR3 region has the DNA TGTGCCTGGAGTAGGGGGGGGAGCTCCTACGAGCAGTACTTC. It encodes CAWSRGGSSYEQYF.

The chain recombines TRBV19 with TRBJ2-5, with D perhaps matching TRBD1 (6 bases). V lost 7 bases and J 2 bases, leaving 14 bases between the germline ends. Germline-derived CDR1 and CDR2 are LNHDA and SQIVND (reference sequence). CDR3 length equals 14 residues. The CDR3 region is CASTDRTAQETQYF. CDR3 nucleotides: TGTGCCAGTACCGACCGGACAGCTCAAGAGACCCAGTACTTC.

This chain joins TRBV19 and TRBJ1-1, with D perhaps matching TRBD1 (6 bases). This CDR3 is built from 13 residues. Germline loops: CDR1 LNHDA, CDR2 SQIVND (reference sequence). The V and J ends lost 10 bases and 4 bases respectively, with 16 bases between them. This CDR3 is CATGDRLTTEAFF. CDR3 in DNA: TGTGCCACTGGAGACAGGTTAACCACTGAAGCTTTCTTT.

V gene TRBV29-1 combines with J gene TRBJ2-7; 10 nucleotides align to TRBD2. CDR1 is SQVTM and CDR2 is ANQGSEA in the germline V gene. With V trimmed by 3 bases and J by 2 bases, 7 bases remained unmatched. The CDR3 runs to 15 residues. This chain's CDR3 is CSVELAGEAAYEQYF. CDR3 DNA: TGCAGCGTTGAGCTAGCGGGAGAAGCCGCCTACGAGCAGTACTTC.